Each of the 8 T cell receptor beta chains below was sequenced from the same sample in a study of chemoradiotherapy in HPV16-positive cancers. This table comes from immunoSEQ multiplex PCR, and its TCRdb copy is limited to in-frame clones, with some not included. Altogether some 3,100 clones are present, about 83% being singletons, with the ten largest covering less than 3.5%. Here the sequenced sample was tumor tissue, taken from a patient who underwent chemoradiotherapy. All receptors come from a human donor with HPV-associated anogenital cancer.

This rearrangement joins TRBV6-5 to TRBJ1-1; maybe TRBD1 (6 bases). V lost 6 bases, J lost 6 bases, and 17 bases lay in between. The germline V gene has CDR1 MNHEY and CDR2 SVGAGI. The CDR3 has 14 amino acids. The CDR3 DNA reads TGTGCCAGCAGGGAAAGGGGGTATGGGGCTGAAGCTTTCTTT. Translated, it gives CASRERGYGAEAFF.

The chain is built from TRBV6-1 and TRBJ1-5, with unresolved D. Germline CDR1 and CDR2: MNHNS and SASEGT. CDR3 size: 13 residues. V gave up 6 bases and J gave up 0 bases, with 6 bases separating them. The CDR3 spells CASRDTSNQPQHF. CDR3 nucleotide sequence: TGTGCCAGCAGAGATACTAGCAATCAGCCCCAGCATTTT.

The chain links TRBV6-1 to TRBJ1-2, with D uncertain. The V end lost 4 bases, the J end lost 8 bases, and 14 bases lay between the germline ends. CDR3 length: 13 amino acids. The germline V gene has CDR1 MNHNS and CDR2 SASEGT. In nucleotides, the CDR3 is TGTGCCAGCAGTGGCGGCGCGGTCGGGGGCTACACCTTC. Translated: CASSGGAVGGYTF.

J is TRBJ1-1 and V is TRBV7-8, with TRBD1 matching over 9 bases. The V and J ends lost 1 base and 5 bases, in that order; junction bases with no gene match: 11. Germline V CDR1 and CDR2: SGHVS, FQNEAQ. The CDR3 consists of 17 residues. The CDR3 loop reads CASSLGNHRGRRTEAFF. As DNA, the CDR3 is TGTGCCAGCAGCTTAGGGAATCACAGGGGGCGCAGGACTGAAGCTTTCTTT.

The rearrangement joins TRBV19 to TRBJ2-1; 11 positions agree with TRBD1. CDR1 and CDR2 (germline): LNHDA, SQIVND (reference sequence). This CDR3 spans 18 amino acids. Unmatched junction bases numbered 15, after V lost 3 bases and J lost 8 bases. CDR3 bases: TGTGCCAGTAGTATCCACCAGTTCCCGGGACAGGGGGAGGATGAGCAGTTCTTC. Its protein product is CASSIHQFPGQGEDEQFF.

The rearrangement joins TRBV7-6 to TRBJ2-3; 7 bases align to TRBD1. CDR1 and CDR2 from the germline V gene are SGHVS and FNYEAQ. This CDR3 is 14 amino acids long. V lost 5 bases and J lost 4; bases outside the gene matches: 6. The DNA for the CDR3 is TGTGCCAGCAGCCAGGGGGTTGGCGCAGATACGCAGTATTTT. This gives the protein CASSQGVGADTQYF.

The rearrangement links TRBV7-8 to TRBJ1-4; D gene unclear. Germline V gene lookup returns CDR1 SGHVS and CDR2 FQNEAQ. This CDR3 is 13 amino acids long. V lost 2 bases to trimming and J lost 6 bases, with 7 bases between them. CDR3 sequence (DNA): TGTGCCAGCAGCTTACGGGGAGATGAAAAACTGTTTTTT. Translation: CASSLRGDEKLFF.

The chain joins TRBV5-1 to TRBJ2-1; no reliable D call. V lost 4 bases to trimming and J lost 9 bases, with 17 bases between them. CDR3 length: 14 residues. The germline V gene encodes CDR1 SGHRS and CDR2 YFSETQ. As DNA, the CDR3 is TGCGCCAGCAGCCTCGCGACCGGTTTTAGTGAGCAGTTCTTC. Translation: CASSLATGFSEQFF.